This TCR beta chain was found in a study of OX40 agonist ivuxolimab in advanced cancers. Germline loops: CDR1 SQVTM, CDR2 ANQGSEA. The CDR3 consists of 15 residues. The V and J ends lost 8 bases and 2 bases respectively, with 21 bases between them. The method was immunoSEQ multiplex PCR; TCRdb's version includes in-frame clones alone and lacks a portion of them. The repertoire has 30,000 to 40,000 clones, more than 70% of them found once; the top ten carry approximately 10%. Sequenced here: CD4+ or CD8+ T cells sorted from blood, sampled in a trial of the OX40 agonist ivuxolimab. The TCR sequence derives from an adult with an advanced solid tumor such as melanoma, head and neck, liver or kidney cancer. The chain joins TRBV29-1 to TRBJ1-1, with D perhaps matching TRBD1 (5 bases). The CDR3 spells CSSLPLRGGNTEAFF. CDR3 nucleotide sequence: TGCAGCTCCCTCCCTTTGAGGGGCGGAAACACTGAAGCTTTCTTT.